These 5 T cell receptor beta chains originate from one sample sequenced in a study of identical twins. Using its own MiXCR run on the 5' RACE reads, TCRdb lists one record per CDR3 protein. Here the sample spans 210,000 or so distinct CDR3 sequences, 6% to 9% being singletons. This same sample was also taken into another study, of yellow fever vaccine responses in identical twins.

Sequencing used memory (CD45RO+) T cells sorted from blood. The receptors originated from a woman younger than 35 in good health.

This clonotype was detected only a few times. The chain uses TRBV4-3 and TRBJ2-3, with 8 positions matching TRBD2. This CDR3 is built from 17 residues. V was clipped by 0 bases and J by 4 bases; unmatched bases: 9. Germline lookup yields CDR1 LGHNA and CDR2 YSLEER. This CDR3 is CASSQETPGTRPDTQYF. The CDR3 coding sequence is TGCGCCAGCAGCCAAGAGACCCCCGGGACTAGACCAGATACGCAGTATTTT.

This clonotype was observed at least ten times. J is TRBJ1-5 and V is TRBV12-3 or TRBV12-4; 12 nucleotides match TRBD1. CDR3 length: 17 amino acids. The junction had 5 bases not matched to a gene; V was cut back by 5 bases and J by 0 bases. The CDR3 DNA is TGTGCCAGCAGTCATGGGACAGGGGGCCTTAGCAATCAGCCCCAGCATTTT. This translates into CASSHGTGGLSNQPQHF.

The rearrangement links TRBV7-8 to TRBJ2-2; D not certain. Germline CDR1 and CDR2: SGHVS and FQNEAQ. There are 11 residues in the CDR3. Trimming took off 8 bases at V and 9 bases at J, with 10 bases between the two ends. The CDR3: CASGSSRELFF. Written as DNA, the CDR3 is TGTGCCAGCGGGTCCTCCCGGGAGCTGTTTTTT.

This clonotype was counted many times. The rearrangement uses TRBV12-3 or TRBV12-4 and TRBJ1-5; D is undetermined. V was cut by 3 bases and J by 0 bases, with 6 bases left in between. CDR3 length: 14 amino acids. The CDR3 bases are TGTGCCAGCAGTTTTGGCGTTAGCAATCAGCCCCAGCATTTT. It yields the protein CASSFGVSNQPQHF.

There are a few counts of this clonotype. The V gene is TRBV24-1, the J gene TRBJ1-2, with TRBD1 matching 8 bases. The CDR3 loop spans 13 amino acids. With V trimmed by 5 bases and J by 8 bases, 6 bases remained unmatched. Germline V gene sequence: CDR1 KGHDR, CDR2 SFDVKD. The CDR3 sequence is CATSVWTGNGYTF. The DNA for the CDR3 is TGTGCCACCAGTGTCTGGACAGGGAACGGCTACACCTTC.